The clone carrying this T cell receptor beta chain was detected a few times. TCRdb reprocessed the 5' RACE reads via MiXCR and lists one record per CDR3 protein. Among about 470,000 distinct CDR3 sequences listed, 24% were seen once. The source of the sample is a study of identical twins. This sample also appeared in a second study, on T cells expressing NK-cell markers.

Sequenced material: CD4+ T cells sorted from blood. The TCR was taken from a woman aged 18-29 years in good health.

The CDR3 here is CASSRAFEGSGVYEQYF. CDR3 DNA sequence: TGTGCCAGCAGTAGGGCTTTTGAGGGTAGCGGGGTCTACGAGCAGTACTTC. V usage is TRBV6-1 and J usage is TRBJ2-7; 8 nucleotides agree with TRBD2. Germline CDR1 is MNHNS and CDR2 is SASEGT. The CDR3 runs 17 residues. Trimming at V came to 5 bases and at J to 3 bases, leaving 15 bases not matched to a gene.